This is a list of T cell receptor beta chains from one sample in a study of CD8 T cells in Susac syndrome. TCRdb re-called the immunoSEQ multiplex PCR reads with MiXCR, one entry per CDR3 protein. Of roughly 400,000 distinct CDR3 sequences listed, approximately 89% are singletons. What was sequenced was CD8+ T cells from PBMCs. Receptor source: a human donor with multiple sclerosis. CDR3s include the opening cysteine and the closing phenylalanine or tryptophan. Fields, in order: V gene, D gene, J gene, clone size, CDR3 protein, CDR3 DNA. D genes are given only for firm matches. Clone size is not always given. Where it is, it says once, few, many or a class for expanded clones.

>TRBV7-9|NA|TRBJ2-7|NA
CASSFKTPYEQYF
TGTGCCAGCAGCTTCAAGACACCTTACGAGCAGTACTTC
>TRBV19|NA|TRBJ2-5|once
CASNQGIQETQYF
TGTGCCAGCAACCAAGGGATCCAAGAGACCCAGTACTTC
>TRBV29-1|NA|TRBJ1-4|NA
CSVLQGTTNEKLFF
TGCAGCGTCCTACAGGGTACAACTAATGAAAAACTGTTTTTT
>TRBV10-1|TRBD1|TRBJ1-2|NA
CASSVPERQGGYGYTF
TGCGCCAGCAGTGTTCCTGAAAGACAGGGTGGCTATGGCTACACCTTC
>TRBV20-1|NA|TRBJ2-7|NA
CSARVNYEQYF
TGCAGTGCTAGAGTAAACTACGAGCAGTACTTC
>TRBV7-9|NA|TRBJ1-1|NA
CASSIVQGGYTEAFF
TGTGCCAGCAGTATTGTGCAGGGAGGATACACTGAAGCTTTCTTT
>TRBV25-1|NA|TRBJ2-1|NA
CASSEWFSMEHNEQFF
TGTGCCAGCAGTGAATGGTTCAGCATGGAGCACAATGAGCAGTTCTTC
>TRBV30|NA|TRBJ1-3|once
CAWSEVGSGNTIYF
TGTGCCTGGAGTGAGGTCGGGAGCGGAAACACCATATATTTT
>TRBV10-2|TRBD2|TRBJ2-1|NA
CASSGIAGALTYNEQFF
TGCGCCAGCAGTGGGATAGCGGGTGCTCTTACCTACAATGAGCAGTTCTTC
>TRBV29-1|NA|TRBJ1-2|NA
CSVPRAGGPLGYTF
TGCAGCGTCCCCCGTGCCGGAGGCCCTCTCGGCTACACCTTC
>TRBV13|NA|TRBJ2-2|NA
CASSLREPALTGELFF
TGTGCCAGCAGCTTAAGGGAGCCCGCCTTAACCGGGGAGCTGTTTTTT
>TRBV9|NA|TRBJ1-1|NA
CASSASGTKTEAFF
TGTGCCAGCAGCGCATCCGGGACCAAGACTGAAGCTTTCTTT
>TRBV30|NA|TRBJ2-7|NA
CAWIADRPDAYEQYF
TGTGCCTGGATCGCCGACCGTCCCGACGCCTACGAGCAGTACTTC
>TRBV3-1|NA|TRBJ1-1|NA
CASSQDRPGWTEAFF
TGTGCCAGCAGCCAAGATCGGCCCGGATGGACTGAAGCTTTCTTT
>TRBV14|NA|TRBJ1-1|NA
CASSQDVLSHTEAFF
TGTGCCAGCAGCCAAGATGTTCTATCCCACACTGAAGCTTTCTTT
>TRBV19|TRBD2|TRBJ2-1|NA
CASTPGLAGNEQFF
TGTGCCAGTACCCCGGGACTAGCGGGCAATGAGCAGTTCTTC
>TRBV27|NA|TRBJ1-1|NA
CASRPLSVSNGAFF
TGTGCCAGCAGACCCCTGTCGGTATCAAATGGAGCTTTCTTT
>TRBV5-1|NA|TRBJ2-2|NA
CASSLARASGELFF
TGCGCCAGCAGCTTGGCCCGGGCGAGCGGGGAGCTGTTTTTT
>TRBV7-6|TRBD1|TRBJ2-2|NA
CASSWGQGVNTGELFF
TGTGCCAGCAGCTGGGGACAGGGGGTTAACACCGGGGAGCTGTTTTTT
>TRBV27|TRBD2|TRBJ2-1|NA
CASSLGAGALEQFF
TGTGCCAGCAGTTTAGGTGCGGGAGCACTTGAGCAGTTCTTC
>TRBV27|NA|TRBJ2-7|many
CASSPPSYEQYF
TGTGCCAGCAGCCCCCCCTCCTACGAGCAGTACTTC
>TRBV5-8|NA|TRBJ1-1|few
CASSQGVSTEAFF
TGTGCCAGCAGCCAAGGGGTTTCCACTGAGGCTTTCTTT
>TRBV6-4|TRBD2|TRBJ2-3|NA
CASSDYAGGLSPDTQYF
TGTGCCAGCAGTGACTACGCGGGGGGGCTCAGTCCAGATACGCAGTATTTT
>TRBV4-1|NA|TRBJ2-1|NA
CASSQLRAQYNEQFF
TGCGCCAGCAGCCAGCTGAGGGCCCAATACAATGAGCAGTTCTTC
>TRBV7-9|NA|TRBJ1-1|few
CASSSPTGGTEAFF
TGTGCCAGCAGCTCCCCTACTGGGGGGACTGAAGCTTTCTTT
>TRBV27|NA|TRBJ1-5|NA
CASVLSVNQPQHF
TGTGCCAGCGTTTTATCTGTTAATCAGCCCCAGCATTTT
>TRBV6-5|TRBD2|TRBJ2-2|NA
CASSYPGLAGVVTGELFF
TGTGCCAGCAGTTACCCCGGACTAGCGGGGGTTGTTACCGGGGAGCTGTTTTTT
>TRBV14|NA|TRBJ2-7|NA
CASSQQGGPYEQYF
TGTGCCAGCAGCCAGCAGGGTGGTCCCTACGAGCAGTACTTC
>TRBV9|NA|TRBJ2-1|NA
CASSGISYNEQFF
TGTGCCAGCAGCGGAATAAGCTACAATGAGCAGTTCTTC
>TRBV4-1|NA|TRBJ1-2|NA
CASSQVWFNYGYTF
TGCGCCAGCAGCCAAGTATGGTTTAACTATGGCTACACCTTC
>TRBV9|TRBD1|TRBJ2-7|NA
CASNLPGTGGYEQYF
TGTGCCAGCAACTTACCAGGGACAGGGGGCTACGAGCAGTACTTC
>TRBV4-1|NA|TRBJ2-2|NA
CASGVESSNAGELFF
TGCGCCAGCGGGGTCGAGAGTAGCAACGCCGGGGAGCTGTTTTTT
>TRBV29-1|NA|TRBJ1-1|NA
CSVVGPDPEAFF
TGCAGCGTAGTGGGGCCGGATCCTGAAGCTTTCTTT
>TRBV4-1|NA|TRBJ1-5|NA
CASSQEAGGHFGNQPQHF
TGCGCCAGCAGCCAAGAAGCGGGGGGGCATTTTGGCAATCAGCCCCAGCATTTT
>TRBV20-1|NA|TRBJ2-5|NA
CSAKPRSEGFGETQYF
TGCAGTGCGAAACCACGATCTGAGGGGTTCGGGGAGACCCAGTACTTC
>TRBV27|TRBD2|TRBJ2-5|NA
CASRRLAGEETQYF
TGTGCCAGCAGACGACTAGCGGGAGAAGAGACCCAGTACTTC
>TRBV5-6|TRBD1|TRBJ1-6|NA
CASSLLTGRPSPLHF
TGTGCCAGCAGCCTACTGACAGGGAGGCCCTCACCCCTCCACTTT
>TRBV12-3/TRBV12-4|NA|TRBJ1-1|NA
CAIGHLNTEAFF
TGTGCCATCGGACACCTGAACACTGAAGCTTTCTTT
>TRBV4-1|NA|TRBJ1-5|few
CASSQDRQYSNQPQHF
TGCGCCAGCAGCCAAGATCGTCAGTATAGCAATCAGCCCCAGCATTTT
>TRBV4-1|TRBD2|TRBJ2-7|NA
CASSQDAGDLYEQYF
TGCGCCAGCAGCCAAGACGCGGGGGATCTCTACGAGCAGTACTTC
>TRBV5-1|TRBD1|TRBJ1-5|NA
CASSEGTGDDSQPQHF
TGCGCCAGCAGCGAAGGGACAGGGGACGATAGTCAGCCCCAGCATTTT
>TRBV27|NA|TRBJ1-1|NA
CASSLIGARTEAFF
TGTGCCAGCAGTTTGATTGGGGCGCGCACTGAAGCTTTCTTT
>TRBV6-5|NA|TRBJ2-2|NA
CASSYFTGNTGELFF
TGTGCCAGCAGTTACTTTACAGGGAACACCGGGGAGCTGTTTTTT
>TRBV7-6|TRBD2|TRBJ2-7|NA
CASSPTGGLNEQYF
TGTGCCAGCAGCCCGACGGGGGGGCTAAACGAGCAGTACTTC
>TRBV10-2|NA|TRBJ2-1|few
CASSEPHRSGNEQFF
TGCGCCAGCAGTGAACCCCACAGGTCCGGGAATGAGCAGTTCTTC
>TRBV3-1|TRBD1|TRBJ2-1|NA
CASSQDFPGQDNEQFF
TGTGCCAGCAGCCAAGATTTCCCCGGACAGGACAATGAGCAGTTCTTC